One T cell receptor (beta chain) is described in this entry. The antigen is unknown. The sample belongs to a study of T cell responses to AZD1222 COVID-19 vaccine. General study points: As reported, nearly half of all spike-specific TCRs target variant regions that are unmutated. Repertoire samples came only from after the peak T cell response. Clonal diversity may have been underestimated, and the donors were mostly white British, with more females than males. Spike-specific TCR breadth and depth both grew after two AZD1222 doses.

Using immunoSEQ multiplex PCR, the repertoire was profiled, and TCRdb retains in-frame clones only, with some absent. The sample yields fewer than 110,000 clones, 80% to 90% seen once. V was pared by 0 bases and J by 6 bases, with 13 bases between. Looked up from germline, CDR1 is SGHRS and CDR2 is YFSETQ. The CDR3 extends over 14 amino acids. J is TRBJ2-7 and V is TRBV5-1; tentatively, D is TRBD2 (5 bases). The sequence was obtained from an adult who received the AZD1222 COVID-19 vaccine. This specimen consisted of peripheral blood, obtained 28 days after the second AZD1222 dose. Here the CDR3 reads CASSLAFREREQYF. In nucleotides, the CDR3 is TGCGCCAGCAGCTTGGCCTTCCGGGAACGCGAGCAGTACTTC.